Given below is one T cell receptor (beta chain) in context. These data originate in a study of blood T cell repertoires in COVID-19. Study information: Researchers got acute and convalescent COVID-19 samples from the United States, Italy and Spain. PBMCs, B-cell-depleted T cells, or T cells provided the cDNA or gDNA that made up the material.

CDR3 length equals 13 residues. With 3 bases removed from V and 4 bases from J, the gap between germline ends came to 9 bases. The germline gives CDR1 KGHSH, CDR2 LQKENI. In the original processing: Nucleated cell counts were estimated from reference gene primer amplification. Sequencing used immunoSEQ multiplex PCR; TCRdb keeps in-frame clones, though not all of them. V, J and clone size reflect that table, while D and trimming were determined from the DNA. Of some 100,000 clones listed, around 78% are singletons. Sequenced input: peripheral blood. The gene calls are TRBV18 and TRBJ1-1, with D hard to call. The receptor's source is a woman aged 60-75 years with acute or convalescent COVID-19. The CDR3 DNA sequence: TGTGCCAGCTCACCCTGGGCGGGCACTGAAGCTTTCTTT. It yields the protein CASSPWAGTEAFF.